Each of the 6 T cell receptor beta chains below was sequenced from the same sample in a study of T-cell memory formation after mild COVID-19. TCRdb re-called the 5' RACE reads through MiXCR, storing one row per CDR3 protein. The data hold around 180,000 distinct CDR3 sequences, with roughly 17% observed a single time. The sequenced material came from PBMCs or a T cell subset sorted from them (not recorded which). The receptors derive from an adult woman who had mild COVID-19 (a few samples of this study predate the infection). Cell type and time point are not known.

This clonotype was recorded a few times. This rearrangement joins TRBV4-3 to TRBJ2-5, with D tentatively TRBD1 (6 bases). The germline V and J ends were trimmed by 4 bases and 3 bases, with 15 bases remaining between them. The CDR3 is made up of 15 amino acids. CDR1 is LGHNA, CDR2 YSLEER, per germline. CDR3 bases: TGCGCCAGCAGCCCGCAGTGGGGGCAGAAAGAGACCCAGTACTTC. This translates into CASSPQWGQKETQYF.

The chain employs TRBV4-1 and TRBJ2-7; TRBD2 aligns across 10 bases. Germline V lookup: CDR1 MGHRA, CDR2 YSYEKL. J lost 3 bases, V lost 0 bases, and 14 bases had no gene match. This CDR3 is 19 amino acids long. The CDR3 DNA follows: TGCGCCAGCAGCCAAGACGGGCTAACCGCTAGCGGGGGAAACTACGAGCAGTACTTC. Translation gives CASSQDGLTASGGNYEQYF.

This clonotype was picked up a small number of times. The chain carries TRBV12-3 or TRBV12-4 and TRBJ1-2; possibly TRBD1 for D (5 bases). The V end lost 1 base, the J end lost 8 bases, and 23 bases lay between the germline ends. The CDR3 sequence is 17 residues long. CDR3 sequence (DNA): TGTGCCAGCAGTTTAGACGGATGGGGCAGGGTCCCGTGGGGCTACACCTTC. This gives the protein CASSLDGWGRVPWGYTF.

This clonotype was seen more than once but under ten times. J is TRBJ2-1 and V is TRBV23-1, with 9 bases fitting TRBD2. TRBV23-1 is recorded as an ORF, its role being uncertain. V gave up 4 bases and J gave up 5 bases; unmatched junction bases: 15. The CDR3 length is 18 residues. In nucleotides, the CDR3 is TGCGCCAGCAGTCGGGGTAGCGGGGGAACGGTGAGGCACAATGAGCAGTTCTTC. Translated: CASSRGSGGTVRHNEQFF.

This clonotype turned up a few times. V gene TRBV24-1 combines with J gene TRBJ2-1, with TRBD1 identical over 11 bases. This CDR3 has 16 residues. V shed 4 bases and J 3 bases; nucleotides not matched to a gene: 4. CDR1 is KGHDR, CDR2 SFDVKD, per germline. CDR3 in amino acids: CATSDTGTGGYNEQFF. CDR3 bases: TGTGCCACCAGTGACACCGGGACAGGGGGCTACAATGAGCAGTTCTTC.

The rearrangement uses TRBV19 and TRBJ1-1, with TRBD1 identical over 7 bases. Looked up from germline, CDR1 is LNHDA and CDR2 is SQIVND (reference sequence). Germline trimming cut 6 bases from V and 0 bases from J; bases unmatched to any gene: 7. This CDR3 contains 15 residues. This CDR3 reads CASSRQGMVNTEAFF. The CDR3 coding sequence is TGTGCCAGTAGCAGACAGGGAATGGTGAACACTGAAGCTTTCTTT.